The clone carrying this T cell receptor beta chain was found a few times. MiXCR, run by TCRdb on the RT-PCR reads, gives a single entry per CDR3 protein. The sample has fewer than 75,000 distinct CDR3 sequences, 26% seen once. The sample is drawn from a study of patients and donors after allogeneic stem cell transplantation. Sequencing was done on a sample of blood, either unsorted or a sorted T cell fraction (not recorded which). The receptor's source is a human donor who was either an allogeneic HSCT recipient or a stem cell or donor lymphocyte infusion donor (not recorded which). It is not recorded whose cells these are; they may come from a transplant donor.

The CDR3 protein is CASSLTGGLNYGYTF. CDR3 coding DNA: TGCGCCAGCAGCTTAACAGGGGGCCTTAACTATGGCTACACCTTC. The chain employs TRBV5-1 and TRBJ1-2; 9 positions match TRBD1. This CDR3 is built from 15 residues. Per the germline V gene, CDR1 is SGHRS and CDR2 is YFSETQ. Germline trimming cut 2 bases from V and 1 base from J; bases unmatched to any gene: 3.